This TCR beta chain is from a study of blood T cell repertoires in COVID-19 (dated by TCRdb to 2018 to 2020). The study in broad terms: Samples from collaborators originated in the United States, Italy and Spain and spanned both the acute and convalescent phases of COVID-19. The material from the prospective study consisted of cDNA or gDNA derived from T cells, B-cell-depleted T cells, or PBMCs. The dataset comprised deeply sampled blood TCRbeta repertoires from subjects exposed to, actively infected with, or recovered from COVID-19. The repertoires were released in a freely available public database intended as a resource for research on the immune response to SARS-CoV-2. The samples were drawn from two sources: the first 160 participants of the ongoing ImmuneRACE study, and 1,200 or so subjects contributed by 6 global collaborators. Sample metadata almost always included a de-identified subject ID, COVID-19 status, age in years and sex. HLA class I and class II types, where available, came from metadata supplied by the sample provider rather than from assay-based typing.

TCRbeta CDR3 regions were amplified from genomic DNA by means of the immunoSEQ Assay, a bias-controlled multiplex PCR. Under the source paper's analysis protocol: The number of nucleated cells in each sample was estimated by amplification of reference gene primers within the assay. To quantify the absolute abundance of each unique TCRbeta CDR3 rearrangement, sequence reads were collapsed and filtered. Productive Simpson clonality was computed per sample as the square root of Simpson's diversity index over productive rearrangements. TCRdb mirrors the immuneACCESS table, restricted to in-frame sequences. Some clones are absent from its copies; in checked studies, under half trace to an unresolved V gene, and the reason for the others is unknown. V and J calls and clone size are copied from that table; D and trimming were computed from the DNA. Present in this sample are 160,000 or so clones, 80% of which were seen just once. The ten largest clones add up to about 6.5% of the sample.

The collaborating institutions used their own protocols to collect whole blood in K2EDTA tubes. For TCRbeta analysis, collaborator samples were shipped as frozen whole blood, as isolated PBMCs, or as DNA extracted from either sample type. As to this clone: Its antigen is not yet known. No base qualities exist here, and no much larger clone lies one base off it.

What the study reported, not specific to this receptor: Clinical and demographic metadata were provided uncurated, with the amount varying by source and participant.

From the cysteine through the phenylalanine, the CDR3 covers 14 amino acids. CDR3 DNA only is kept here, 42 bases in frame from base 1. The germline V gene yields KGHSH for CDR1 and LQKENI for CDR2. Trimming removed 4 bases from V and 1 base from J; the gene matches leave 3 bases unexplained. The receptor chain draws on TRBV18 and TRBJ1-1; 7 bases in the junction line up with TRBD1. Sequenced input: peripheral blood. The source is a man aged 70-80 years with active or convalescent COVID-19. The nucleotide sequence reads TGTGCCAGCTCACGGGACAGATCGAACACTGAAGCTTTCTTT. Its protein product is CASSRDRSNTEAFF.